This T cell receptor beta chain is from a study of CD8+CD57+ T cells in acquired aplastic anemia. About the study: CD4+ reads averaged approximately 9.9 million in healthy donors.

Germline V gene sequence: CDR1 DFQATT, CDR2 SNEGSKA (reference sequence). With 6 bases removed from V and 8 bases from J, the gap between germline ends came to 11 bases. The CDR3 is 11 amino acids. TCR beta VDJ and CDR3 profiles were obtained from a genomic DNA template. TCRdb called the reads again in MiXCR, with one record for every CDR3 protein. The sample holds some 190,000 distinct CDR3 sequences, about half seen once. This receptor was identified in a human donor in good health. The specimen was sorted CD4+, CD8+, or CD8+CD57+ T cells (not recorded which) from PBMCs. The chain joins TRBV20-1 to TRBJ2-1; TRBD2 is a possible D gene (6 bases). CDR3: CSAPTRDEQFF. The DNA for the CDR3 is TGCAGTGCGCCGACTAGGGATGAGCAGTTCTTC.